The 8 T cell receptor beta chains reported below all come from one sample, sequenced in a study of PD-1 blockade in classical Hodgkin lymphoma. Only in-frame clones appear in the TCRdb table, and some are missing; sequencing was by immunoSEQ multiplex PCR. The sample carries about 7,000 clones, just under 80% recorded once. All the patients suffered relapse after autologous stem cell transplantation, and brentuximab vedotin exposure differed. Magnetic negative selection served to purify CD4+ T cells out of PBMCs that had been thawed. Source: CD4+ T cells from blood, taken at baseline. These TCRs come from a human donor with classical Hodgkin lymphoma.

For the CDR3, the DNA is TGTGCCAGCAGCTCAGGGGGGCGATACAATGAGCAGTTCTTC. This translates into CASSSGGRYNEQFF. The J gene is TRBJ2-1, the V gene TRBV28; D is perhaps TRBD1 (7 bases). Deletions cut 6 bases from V and 4 bases from J, with 13 bases between. Germline lookup yields CDR1 MDHEN and CDR2 SYDVKM. CDR3 size: 14 residues.

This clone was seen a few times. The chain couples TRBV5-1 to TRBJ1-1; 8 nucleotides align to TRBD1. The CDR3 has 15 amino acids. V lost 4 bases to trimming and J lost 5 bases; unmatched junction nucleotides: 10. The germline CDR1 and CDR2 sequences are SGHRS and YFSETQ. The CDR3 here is CASSAPTGVGTEAFF. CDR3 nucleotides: TGCGCCAGCAGCGCACCGACAGGGGTGGGTACTGAAGCTTTCTTT.

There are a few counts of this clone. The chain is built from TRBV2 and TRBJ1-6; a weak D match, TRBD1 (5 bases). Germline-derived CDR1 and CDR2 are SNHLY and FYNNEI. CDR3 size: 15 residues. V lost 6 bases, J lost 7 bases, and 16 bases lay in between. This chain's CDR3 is CASSLGQGNNSPLHF. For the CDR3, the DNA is TGTGCCAGCAGCCTCGGGCAGGGCAACAATTCACCCCTCCACTTT.

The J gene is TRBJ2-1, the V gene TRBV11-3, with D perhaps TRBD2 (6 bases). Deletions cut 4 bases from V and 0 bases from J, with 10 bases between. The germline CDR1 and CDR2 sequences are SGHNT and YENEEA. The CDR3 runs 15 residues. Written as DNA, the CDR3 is TGTGCCAGCAGCTCCACCGGGGGCTCCTACAATGAGCAGTTCTTC. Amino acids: CASSSTGGSYNEQFF.

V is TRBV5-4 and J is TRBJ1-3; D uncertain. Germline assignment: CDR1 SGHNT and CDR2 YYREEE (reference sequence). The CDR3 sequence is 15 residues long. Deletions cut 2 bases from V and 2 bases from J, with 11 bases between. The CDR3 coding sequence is TGTGCCAGCAGCTTCTGGGGAGATACTGGAAACACCATATATTTT. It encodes CASSFWGDTGNTIYF. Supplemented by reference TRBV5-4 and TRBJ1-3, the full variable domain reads ETGVTQSPTHLIKTRGQQVTLRCSSQSGHNTVSWYQQALGQGPQFIFQYYREEENGRGNFPPRFSGLQFPNYSSELNVNALELDDSALYLCASSFWGDTGNTIYFGEGSWLTVV.

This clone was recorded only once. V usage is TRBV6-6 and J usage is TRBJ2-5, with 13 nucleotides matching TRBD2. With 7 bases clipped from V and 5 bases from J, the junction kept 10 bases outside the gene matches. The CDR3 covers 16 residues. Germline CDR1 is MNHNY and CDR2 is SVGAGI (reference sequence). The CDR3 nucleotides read TGTGCCAGCACCCTTACTAGCGGGGGGGCTGGGGAGACCCAGTACTTC. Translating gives CASTLTSGGAGETQYF.

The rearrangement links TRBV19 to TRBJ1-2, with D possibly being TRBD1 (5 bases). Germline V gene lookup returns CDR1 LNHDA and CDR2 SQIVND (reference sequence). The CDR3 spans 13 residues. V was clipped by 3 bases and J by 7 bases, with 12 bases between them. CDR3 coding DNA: TGTGCCAGTAGTATCGGTCGGGGGACTGGCTACACCTTC. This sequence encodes CASSIGRGTGYTF.

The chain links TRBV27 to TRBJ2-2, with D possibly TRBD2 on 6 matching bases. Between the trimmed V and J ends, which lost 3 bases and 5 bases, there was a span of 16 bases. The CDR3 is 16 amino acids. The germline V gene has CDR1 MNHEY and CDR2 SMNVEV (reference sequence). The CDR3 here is CASSFRPPTSTGELFF. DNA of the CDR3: TGTGCCAGCAGTTTTAGACCTCCGACTAGTACCGGGGAGCTGTTTTTT.